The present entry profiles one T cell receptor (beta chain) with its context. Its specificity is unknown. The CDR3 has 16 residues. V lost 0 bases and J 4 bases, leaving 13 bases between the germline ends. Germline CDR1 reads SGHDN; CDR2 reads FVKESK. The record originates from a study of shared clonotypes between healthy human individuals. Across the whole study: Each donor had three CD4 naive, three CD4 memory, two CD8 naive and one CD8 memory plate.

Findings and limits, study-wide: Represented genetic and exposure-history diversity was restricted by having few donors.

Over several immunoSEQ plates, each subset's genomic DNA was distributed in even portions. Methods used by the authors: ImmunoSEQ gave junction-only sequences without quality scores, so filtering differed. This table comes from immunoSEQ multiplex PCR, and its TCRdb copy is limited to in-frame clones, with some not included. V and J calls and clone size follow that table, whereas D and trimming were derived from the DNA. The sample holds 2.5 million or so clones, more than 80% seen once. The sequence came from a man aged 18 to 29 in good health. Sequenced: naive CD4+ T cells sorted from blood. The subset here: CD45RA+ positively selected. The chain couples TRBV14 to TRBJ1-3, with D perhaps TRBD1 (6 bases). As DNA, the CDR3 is TGTGCCAGCAGCCAAGATTCAGGGGCTGCAGGAAACACCATATATTTT. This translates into CASSQDSGAAGNTIYF. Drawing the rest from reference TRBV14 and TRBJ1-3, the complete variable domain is EAGVTQFPSHSVIEKGQTVTLRCDPISGHDNLYWYRRVMGKEIKFLLHFVKESKQDESGMPNNRFLAERTGGTYSTLKVQPAELEDSGVYFCASSQDSGAAGNTIYFGEGSWLTVV.